The 13 T cell receptor beta chains below all came from one sample that was sequenced in a study of shared clonotypes between healthy human individuals. TCRdb keeps only in-frame clones here, not all; method: immunoSEQ multiplex PCR. The repertoire consists of 550,000 to 650,000 clones, with roughly 96% occurring once and the leading ten covering less than 0.12%. CD8 cells regarded as naive lacked CD45RO, were positively chosen for CCR7, and omitted terminally differentiated effector memory CD45RA+ cells. Sequenced: naive CD8+ T cells sorted from blood. The receptor source for this set is a young woman in good health.

This clone appeared a single time. V is TRBV5-4 and J is TRBJ1-4; 10 bases map to TRBD1. CDR1 and CDR2 from the germline V gene are SGHNT and YYREEE (reference sequence). J gave up 6 bases and V 4 bases, and 6 bases lay outside the gene matches. The CDR3 is 15 residues long. The CDR3 DNA reads TGTGCCAGCAGCAACGCCGGGACAGGGGATGAAAAACTGTTTTTT. Translation: CASSNAGTGDEKLFF.

The chain joins TRBV28 to TRBJ1-2; D is ambiguous. Germline CDR1 is MDHEN and CDR2 is SYDVKM. The CDR3 is 13 residues long. Trimming left V 3 bases short and J 8 bases short, with 13 bases between. The CDR3 loop is CASSFGPEGGYTF. CDR3 bases: TGTGCCAGCAGTTTCGGCCCCGAGGGAGGCTACACCTTC.

This chain uses TRBV7-9 with TRBJ2-5; 10 nucleotides align to TRBD2. CDR1 SEHNR and CDR2 FQNEAQ come from the germline V gene (reference sequence). The CDR3 has 15 residues. J gave up 5 bases and V 6 bases, and 9 bases lay outside the gene matches. CDR3 in amino acids: CASRPDSGRWETQYF. CDR3 in DNA: TGTGCCAGCAGACCAGATAGCGGGAGGTGGGAGACCCAGTACTTC.

V is TRBV28 and J is TRBJ2-1, with D unresolved. The germline V and J ends were trimmed by 2 bases and 8 bases, with 10 bases remaining between them. The length of the CDR3 is 13 residues. From germline, CDR1 is MDHEN and CDR2 SYDVKM. CDR3 region: CASSLVAIDEQFF. DNA for the CDR3: TGTGCCAGCAGTTTAGTGGCAATCGATGAGCAGTTCTTC.

The chain recombines TRBV14 with TRBJ2-7; the match to TRBD2 covers 9 bases. The CDR3 contains 15 residues. The ends lost 1 base at V and 4 bases at J; junction bases unmatched: 5. CDR1 and CDR2 from the germline V gene are SGHDN and FVKESK. The CDR3 DNA is TGTGCCAGCAGCCAAGGGCTAGCGGGGCTATACGAGCAGTACTTC. This sequence encodes CASSQGLAGLYEQYF.

This clone was recorded only once. DNA of the CDR3: TGTGCCAGCAGGGTGAACTCCTACAATGAGCAGTTCTTC. This sequence encodes CASRVNSYNEQFF. V is TRBV27 and J is TRBJ2-1, with D hard to call. V was pared by 6 bases and J by 0 bases, with 6 bases between. CDR3 length: 13 amino acids. The germline V gene has CDR1 MNHEY and CDR2 SMNVEV (reference sequence).

This clone was seen just once. The V gene is TRBV27, the J gene TRBJ1-2; a weak D match, TRBD1 (5 bases). This CDR3 is 13 amino acids long. V lost 7 bases to trimming and J lost 4 bases, with 13 bases between them. Per the germline V gene, CDR1 is MNHEY and CDR2 is SMNVEV (reference sequence). The CDR3 sequence: CASTLGPGYGYTF. CDR3 nucleotide sequence: TGTGCCAGCACTTTGGGACCCGGCTATGGCTACACCTTC.

The chain joins TRBV5-1 to TRBJ1-2, with D tentatively TRBD1 (6 bases). Germline V gene lookup returns CDR1 SGHRS and CDR2 YFSETQ. With 4 bases removed from V and 3 bases from J, the gap between germline ends came to 16 bases. The CDR3 has 15 amino acids. As DNA, the CDR3 is TGCGCCAGCAGCCCTCGACATCCAGGGGACTATGGCTACACCTTC. Residues: CASSPRHPGDYGYTF.

The V call is TRBV29-1, the J call TRBJ2-1; TRBD2 aligns across 8 bases. The CDR3 runs to 13 residues. J gave up 16 bases and V 0 bases, and 11 bases lay outside the gene matches. Per the germline V gene, CDR1 is SQVTM and CDR2 is ANQGSEA. The CDR3 region has the DNA TGCAGCGTTGAAGAGGGGAGCGGGAGTCTTGAATTCTTC. Translated: CSVEEGSGSLEFF.

The chain is built from TRBV13 and TRBJ2-2; D is unclear. Germline V lookup: CDR1 PRHDT, CDR2 FYEKMQ (reference sequence). Trimming shortened V by 3 bases and J by 0 bases, and 5 bases separated the two germline ends. The CDR3 totals 14 residues. This CDR3 is CASSFSTNTGELFF. The CDR3 DNA reads TGTGCCAGCAGCTTCTCCACGAACACCGGGGAGCTGTTTTTT.

V usage is TRBV13 and J usage is TRBJ1-2; TRBD1 matches at 9 bases. CDR1 and CDR2 (germline): PRHDT, FYEKMQ (reference sequence). The CDR3 is made up of 15 amino acids. J was trimmed by 7 bases and V by 4 bases; bases with no gene match: 10. CDR3 sequence: CASSSEQGASGGYTF. CDR3 nucleotides: TGTGCCAGCAGCTCGGAACAGGGGGCGAGTGGTGGCTACACCTTC.

This clone was detected only once. The rearrangement links TRBV13 to TRBJ2-3; tentatively, D is TRBD1 or TRBD2 (6 bases each). The CDR3 loop spans 12 amino acids. Trimming cost V 5 bases and J 10 bases, with 13 bases left between them. CDR1 is PRHDT, CDR2 FYEKMQ, per germline (reference sequence). CDR3 nucleotides: TGTGCCAGCAGCCACCAGGGGAGGCCGCAGTATTTT. The encoded protein is CASSHQGRPQYF.

J is TRBJ2-2 and V is TRBV15; either TRBD1 or TRBD2 may supply D (5 bases each). The CDR3 loop spans 15 amino acids. CDR1 and CDR2 from the germline V gene are LNHNV and YYDKDF (reference sequence). Trimming cost V 3 bases and J 4 bases, with 12 bases left between them. Here the CDR3 DNA reads TGTGCCACCAGCAGCAGGGACCCCCTCACCGGGGAGCTGTTTTTT. Translating gives CATSSRDPLTGELFF.